This TCR beta chain was recovered during a study of blood T cell repertoires in COVID-19. The overall study: Some COVID-19 samples were acute and others convalescent; all came from the United States, Italy and Spain. In each case, the material was cDNA or gDNA derived from T cells, B-cell-depleted T cells, or PBMCs.

Sequencing was performed with immunoSEQ multiplex PCR; in TCRdb, only in-frame clones are kept and a portion is missing. The sample consists of roughly 380,000 clones, over 75% of them appearing once. The clonotype was recovered from a middle-aged woman with COVID-19, enrolled during active disease. The sequenced sample was peripheral blood.

In DNA, the CDR3 is TGTGCCAGCAGCTTCCCGGGACAGGACTCCTACGAGCAGTACTTC. It translates to CASSFPGQDSYEQYF. The V gene is TRBV7-2, the J gene TRBJ2-7, with TRBD1 matching over 8 bases. V shed 3 bases, J shed 0 bases, and the junction held 4 bases outside the gene matches. From germline, CDR1 is SGHTA and CDR2 FQGNSA. The CDR3 has 15 amino acids. The full variable domain, its missing parts supplied by reference TRBV7-2 and TRBJ2-7, is GAGVSQSPSNKVTEKGKDVELRCDPISGHTALYWYRQSLGQGLEFLIYFQGNSAPDKSGLPSDRFSAERTGGSVSTLTIQRTQQEDSAVYLCASSFPGQDSYEQYFGPGTRLTVT.